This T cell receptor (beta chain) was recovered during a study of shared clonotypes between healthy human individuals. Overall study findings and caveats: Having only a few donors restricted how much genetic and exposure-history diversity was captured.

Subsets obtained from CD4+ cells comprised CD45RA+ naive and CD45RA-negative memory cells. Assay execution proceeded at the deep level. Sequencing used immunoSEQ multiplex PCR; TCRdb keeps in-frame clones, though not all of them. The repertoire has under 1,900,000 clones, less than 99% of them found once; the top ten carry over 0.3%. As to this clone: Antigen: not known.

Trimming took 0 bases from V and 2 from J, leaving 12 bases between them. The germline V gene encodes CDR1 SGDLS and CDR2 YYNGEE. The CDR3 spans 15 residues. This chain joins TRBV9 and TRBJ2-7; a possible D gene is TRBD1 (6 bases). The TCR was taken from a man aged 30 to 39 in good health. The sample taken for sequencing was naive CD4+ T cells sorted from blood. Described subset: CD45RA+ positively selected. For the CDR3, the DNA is TGTGCCAGCAGCGTAGCTAGGCAGGGGCCCTACGAGCAGTACTTC. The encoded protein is CASSVARQGPYEQYF. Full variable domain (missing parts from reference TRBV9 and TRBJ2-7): DSGVTQTPKHLITATGQRVTLRCSPRSGDLSVYWYQQSLDQGLQFLIQYYNGEERAKGNILERFSAQQFPDLHSELNLSSLELGDSALYFCASSVARQGPYEQYFGPGTRLTVT.